The 4 T cell receptor beta chains reported below all come from one sample, sequenced in a study of cytomegalovirus exposure and HLA in healthy donors. Primers included in the PCR were 60 Vbeta and 13 Jbeta primers. Profiling relied on immunoSEQ multiplex PCR, and the TCRdb table lists in-frame clones only, not all of them. The table lists over 150,000 clones, 84% of them singletons, with 0.38% in the top ten. What was sequenced was PBMCs. The receptors derive from a boy younger than 10 in good health and CMV-seronegative.

V usage is TRBV19 and J usage is TRBJ1-5, with D unclear. Germline CDR1 reads LNHDA; CDR2 reads SQIVND (reference sequence). Trimming shortened V by 5 bases and J by 5 bases, and 13 bases separated the two germline ends. The CDR3 is made up of 14 amino acids. The CDR3 is CASSSLGEDQPQHF. Written as DNA, the CDR3 is TGTGCCAGTAGTTCGTTGGGAGAGGATCAGCCCCAGCATTTT.

This chain uses TRBV2 with TRBJ1-1, with D possibly being TRBD1 (5 bases). The germline V gene has CDR1 SNHLY and CDR2 FYNNEI. The CDR3 totals 14 residues. Trimming took 6 bases from V and 3 from J, leaving 14 bases between them. The CDR3 DNA reads as TGTGCCAGCAGGAAGAGAGGGGAGGACACTGAAGCTTTCTTT. Translating it yields CASRKRGEDTEAFF.

The V and J genes are TRBV7-9 and TRBJ1-2; 7 bases line up with TRBD1. V trimming: 0 bases; J trimming: 6 bases; junction bases outside the gene matches: 4. This CDR3 is 14 amino acids long. CDR1 and CDR2 from the germline V gene are SEHNR and FQNEAQ (reference sequence). CDR3 nucleotides: TGTGCCAGCAGCTTAGCGGGAACAGGGGATGGCTACACCTTC. As protein: CASSLAGTGDGYTF.

V and J are TRBV12-5 and TRBJ2-5, with D hard to call. Trimming left V 4 bases short and J 2 bases short, with 11 bases between. The germline CDR1 and CDR2 sequences are LGHNT and FRNRAP. This CDR3 is 14 amino acids long. CDR3 protein: CASGSPSSQETQYF. DNA for the CDR3: TGTGCTAGTGGTTCTCCCTCTTCTCAAGAGACCCAGTACTTC.